The next 9 T cell receptor beta chains were all read from a single sample in a study of cytomegalovirus exposure and HLA in healthy donors (dated by TCRdb to about 2017). Library creation used the immunoSEQ multiplex PCR assay. The multiplex PCR relied on a mix of 60 forward primers for TCR Vbeta segments and 13 reverse primers for TCR Jbeta segments. TCRdb stores this immuneACCESS table with in-frame sequences only. Part of the clones is absent; in the studies checked, under half of the shortfall reflects unresolved V genes, and no reason is known for the rest. The table for this sample records 110,000 to 150,000 clones. The ten top clones hold around 0.96% of the sample. The material sequenced was PBMCs. The receptors stem from a male donor in good health and CMV-seronegative.

V usage is TRBV2 and J usage is TRBJ1-6; TRBD1 aligns across 7 bases. CDR1 and CDR2 from the germline V gene are SNHLY and FYNNEI. This CDR3 is 15 amino acids long. The V and J ends lost 5 bases and 10 bases, in that order; junction bases with no gene match: 11. In nucleotides, the CDR3 is TGTGCCAGCAGTTCCCCCGGGACAGTAAGGTCACCCCTCCACTTT. This codes for CASSSPGTVRSPLHF.

The chain recombines TRBV6-4 with TRBJ1-2, with D perhaps TRBD1 (6 bases). The germline V gene has CDR1 MRHNA and CDR2 SNTAGT. CDR3 length equals 14 residues. Deletions cut 2 bases from V and 4 bases from J, with 11 bases between. The CDR3 here is CASSDGRGGYGYTF. For the CDR3, the DNA is TGTGCCAGCAGTGACGGCAGGGGCGGCTATGGCTACACCTTC.

The rearrangement uses TRBV30 and TRBJ1-4; D may be TRBD1 (5 bases). Per the germline V gene, CDR1 is GTSNPN and CDR2 is SVGIG (reference sequence). V lost 3 bases to trimming and J lost 3 bases, with 11 bases between them. This CDR3 has 14 residues. This CDR3 reads CAWRVGGSNEKLFF. CDR3 DNA sequence: TGTGCCTGGAGGGTGGGGGGGTCTAATGAAAAACTGTTTTTT.

A remark on this clone: This CDR3 is also generated by other DNA sequences in the sample. This chain connects TRBV5-1 to TRBJ1-1; TRBD1 matches 7 bases. Unmatched junction bases numbered 0, after V lost 2 bases and J lost 5 bases. The CDR3 is made up of 12 amino acids. Germline V CDR1 and CDR2: SGHRS, YFSETQ. The CDR3 DNA is TGCGCCAGCAGCTTACAGGGGACTGAAGCTTTCTTT. This translates into CASSLQGTEAFF.

J is TRBJ2-5 and V is TRBV19; D uncertain. This CDR3 region has 15 residues. The V end lost 4 bases, the J end lost 1 base, and 13 bases lay between the germline ends. Germline V CDR1 and CDR2: LNHDA, SQIVND (reference sequence). The CDR3 spells CASSRAGIPQETQYF. The CDR3 DNA is TGTGCCAGTAGTAGGGCAGGAATCCCCCAAGAGACCCAGTACTTC.

CDR3 sequence reads: CATSTTGRPGNTIYF. In nucleotides, the CDR3 is TGTGCCACCAGCACTACAGGGCGTCCTGGAAACACCATATATTTT. The J gene is TRBJ1-3, the V gene TRBV15; D is possibly TRBD1 (6 bases). Germline assignment: CDR1 LNHNV and CDR2 YYDKDF (reference sequence). This CDR3 region has 15 residues. V dropped 4 bases and J dropped 2 bases, with 12 bases sitting between them.

V gene TRBV4-3 combines with J gene TRBJ2-7; possible D gene TRBD1, 6 bases. The CDR3 runs to 16 residues. Germline CDR1 LGHNA, CDR2 YSLEER. Trimming removed 2 bases at V and 5 bases at J, with 19 bases between. The CDR3 nucleotides are TGCGCCAGCAGCCAACTTTACCCTTACAGGGATAACGAGCAGTACTTC. Amino acid sequence: CASSQLYPYRDNEQYF.

This chain joins TRBV7-6 and TRBJ2-5, with 12 bases that match TRBD2. Trimming took 1 base from V and 5 from J; bases not matched to a gene: 8. CDR1 is SGHVS, CDR2 FNYEAQ, per germline. There are 17 residues in the CDR3. CDR3 sequence (DNA): TGTGCCAGCAGCTTAGTGGCTAGCGGGGGGGCCTTGGAGACCCAGTACTTC. Translating it yields CASSLVASGGALETQYF.

The CDR3 DNA reads TGCAGCGTTGATGGGTTAGCGGCGAACAATGAGCAGTTCTTC. This sequence encodes CSVDGLAANNEQFF. The chain uses TRBV29-1 and TRBJ2-1, with a weak D call TRBD2 (6 bases). V lost 3 bases and J 5 bases, leaving 14 bases between the germline ends. The CDR3 spans 14 residues. CDR1 and CDR2 from the germline V gene are SQVTM and ANQGSEA.